This TCR beta chain emerged from a study of human thymus T cells. TCRdb's table, derived via immunoSEQ multiplex PCR, lists solely in-frame clones and lacks some. The profile shows more than 50,000 clones, about 94% of them singletons. The study, taken as a whole, reports: Both thymic and peripheral blood repertoires showed apparently biased V and J usage.

During surgery, about 0.45-1 mL peripheral blood was drawn from four of eight donors. Blood DNA came from all available leukocytes, not a fixed cell number. This clone was seen only once. Its specificity is not known. CDR3 length equals 14 residues. V lost 5 bases, J lost 5 bases, and 14 bases lay in between. The germline CDR1 and CDR2 sequences are SGHNT and YYREEE (reference sequence). The clonotype originates from a boy in the first two years of life with a congenital heart defect but otherwise immunologically healthy. The V and J genes are TRBV5-4 and TRBJ2-4, with D possibly called TRBD1 or TRBD2 (5 bases each). Sequenced input: blood. The CDR3 nucleotides are TGTGCCAGCAGGAGGTGGGGGAGCCAAAACATTCAGTACTTC. Its protein is CASRRWGSQNIQYF.